A selection of T cell receptor beta chains follows, all from one sample in a study of CD8 T cells in Susac syndrome. One entry per CDR3 protein, called by TCRdb with MiXCR from the immunoSEQ multiplex PCR reads. The sample lists approximately 190,000 distinct CDR3 sequences; 75% to 95% were seen once. Specimen: CD4+ T cells from PBMCs. The source is a human donor with Susac syndrome. Each CDR3 is given with its conserved first and last residue. The order of the fields is J gene, clone size, V gene, D gene, CDR3 protein, CDR3 DNA. A D gene is named only where the DNA matches it firmly. Not every row has a clone size; where given, it reads once, few, many or a size class.

>TRBJ2-6|.|TRBV20-1|.
CSARDTEIHSGANVLTF
TGCAGTGCTAGGGACACCGAAATACACTCTGGGGCCAACGTCCTGACTTTC
>TRBJ1-1|.|TRBV15|.
CATSRDLETDAFF
TGTGCCACCAGCAGAGATCTTGAGACAGACGCTTTCTTT
>TRBJ2-7|.|TRBV28|TRBD1
CASSRGTGYEQYF
TGTGCCAGCAGCCGCGGGACAGGCTACGAGCAGTACTTC
>TRBJ2-7|once|TRBV5-1|.
CASRSAGPYEQYF
TGCGCCAGCAGATCAGCAGGACCCTACGAGCAGTACTTC
>TRBJ2-7|.|TRBV20-1|TRBD2
CSARDGGSRWRGSYEQYF
TGCAGTGCTAGAGATGGCGGGAGCCGCTGGAGGGGATCCTACGAGCAGTACTTC
>TRBJ2-3|.|TRBV7-9|.
CASSDGARRTDTQYF
TGTGCCAGCAGTGACGGGGCAAGGAGGACAGATACGCAGTATTTT
>TRBJ2-2|.|TRBV19|TRBD2
CASTAIGRGPGELFF
TGTGCCAGTACCGCTATAGGGAGGGGACCCGGGGAGCTGTTTTTT
>TRBJ2-7|once|TRBV30|.
CAWGSETGYSEQYF
TGTGCCTGGGGGTCGGAGACAGGATATAGCGAGCAGTACTTC
>TRBJ1-5|.|TRBV20-1|TRBD1
CSALSGQGLYSNQPQHF
TGCAGTGCTCTATCCGGACAGGGGCTTTATAGCAATCAGCCCCAGCATTTT
>TRBJ2-5|.|TRBV18|TRBD2
CASSPRNSGGIQETQYF
TGTGCCAGCTCACCACGGAATAGCGGGGGGATCCAAGAGACCCAGTACTTC
>TRBJ2-5|.|TRBV7-9|.
CASSLWGVEETQYF
TGTGCCAGCAGCTTATGGGGAGTGGAAGAGACCCAGTACTTC
>TRBJ2-1|.|TRBV27|TRBD2
CASSLTTSAYNEQFF
TGTGCCAGCAGTTTAACGACTAGCGCGTACAATGAGCAGTTCTTC
>TRBJ2-3|.|TRBV12-3/TRBV12-4|TRBD2
CASSLTTSGGDTQYF
TGTGCCAGCAGTCTCACCACTAGCGGGGGCGATACGCAGTATTTT
>TRBJ1-6|.|TRBV6-5|TRBD1
CASSLTGQGESPLHF
TGTGCCAGCAGTTTAACGGGACAGGGGGAGTCACCCCTCCACTTT
>TRBJ1-1|.|TRBV5-6|TRBD1
CASSFYRGLAFF
TGTGCCAGCAGCTTTTACAGGGGGTTGGCTTTCTTT
>TRBJ1-1|.|TRBV18|TRBD1
CASSPGQGNEAFF
TGTGCCAGCTCACCAGGACAGGGAAATGAAGCTTTCTTT
>TRBJ2-5|once|TRBV2|.
CASSGGLGAQETQYF
TGTGCCAGCAGCGGGGGTCTGGGGGCCCAAGAGACCCAGTACTTC
>TRBJ2-4|.|TRBV18|.
CASSPPVELAKNIQYF
TGTGCCAGCTCACCACCGGTTGAATTAGCCAAAAACATTCAGTACTTC
>TRBJ2-1|.|TRBV29-1|TRBD1
CSGGTGISYNEQFF
TGCAGCGGAGGGACAGGGATCTCCTACAATGAGCAGTTCTTC
>TRBJ2-7|.|TRBV6-5|.
CASSYGVHYEQYF
TGTGCCAGCAGTTACGGGGTACACTACGAGCAGTACTTC
>TRBJ2-7|.|TRBV10-3|.
CAISEFSQSYEQYF
TGTGCCATCAGTGAGTTCTCCCAGAGCTACGAGCAGTACTTC
>TRBJ1-1|once|TRBV2|.
CASKIQEFTEAFF
TGTGCCAGCAAAATACAGGAGTTCACTGAAGCTTTCTTT